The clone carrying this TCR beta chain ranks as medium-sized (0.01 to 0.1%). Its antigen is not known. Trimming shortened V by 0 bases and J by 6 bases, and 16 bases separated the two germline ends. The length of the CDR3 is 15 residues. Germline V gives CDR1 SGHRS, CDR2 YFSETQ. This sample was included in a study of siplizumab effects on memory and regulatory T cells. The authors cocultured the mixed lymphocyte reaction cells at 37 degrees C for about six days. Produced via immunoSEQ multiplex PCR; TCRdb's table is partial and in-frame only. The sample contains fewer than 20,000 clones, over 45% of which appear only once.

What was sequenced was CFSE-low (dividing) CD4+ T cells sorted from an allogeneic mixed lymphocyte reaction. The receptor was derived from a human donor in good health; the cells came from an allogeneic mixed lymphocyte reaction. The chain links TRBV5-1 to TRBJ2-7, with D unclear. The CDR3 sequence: CASSLAGLYTSEQYF. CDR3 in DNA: TGCGCCAGCAGCTTGGCCGGTCTTTACACGTCCGAGCAGTACTTC.